This T cell receptor (beta chain) was identified during a study of sequential checkpoint blockade in melanoma. Study context: After both sequences, patients received maintenance nivolumab.

Measured with immunoSEQ multiplex PCR; TCRdb has only the in-frame clones, and not every one. This table holds under 40,000 clones, about 88% found once. Treatment noted: randomized to nivolumab then ipilimumab (arm A) or the reverse (arm B). The CDR3 totals 16 residues. V shed 0 bases, J shed 5 bases, and the junction held 9 bases outside the gene matches. Germline V gives CDR1 LGHNA, CDR2 YSLEER. The chain combines TRBV4-3 with TRBJ2-7; 8 positions match TRBD1. This clonotype was sampled from a human donor with melanoma. This specimen consisted of CD8+ T cells sorted from blood (inferred from file names), obtained from a patient given nivolumab and ipilimumab in sequence. CDR3 coding DNA: TGCGCCAGCAGCCAAGATCTCGGATCAGGGGGCCACGAGCAGTACTTC. Its protein is CASSQDLGSGGHEQYF.